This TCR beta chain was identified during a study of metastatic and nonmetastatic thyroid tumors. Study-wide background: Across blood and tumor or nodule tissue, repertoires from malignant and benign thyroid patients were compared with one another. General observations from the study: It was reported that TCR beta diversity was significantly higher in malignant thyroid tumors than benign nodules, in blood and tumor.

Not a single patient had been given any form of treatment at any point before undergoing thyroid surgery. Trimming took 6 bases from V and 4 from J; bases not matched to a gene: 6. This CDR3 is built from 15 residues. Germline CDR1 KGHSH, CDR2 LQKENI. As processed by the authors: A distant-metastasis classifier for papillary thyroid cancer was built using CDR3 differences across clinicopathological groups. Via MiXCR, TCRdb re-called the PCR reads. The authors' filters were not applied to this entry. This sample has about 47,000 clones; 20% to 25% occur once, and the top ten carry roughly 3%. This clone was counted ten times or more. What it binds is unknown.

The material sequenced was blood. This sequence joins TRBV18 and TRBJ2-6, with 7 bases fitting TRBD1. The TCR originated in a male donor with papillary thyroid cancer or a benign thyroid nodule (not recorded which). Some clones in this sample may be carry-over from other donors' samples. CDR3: CASSLQGSGANVLTF. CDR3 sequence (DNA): TGTGCCAGCTCCCTACAGGGGTCCGGGGCCAACGTCCTGACTTTC.